This T cell receptor (beta chain) was sequenced in a study of post-analysis software for immune sequencing data. General study points: A handful of TRBV segments occurring more often in patients than controls included TRBV5-6, TRBV5-1 and TRBV20-1.

Libraries were made from TCR beta cDNA, and they carried unique molecular identifiers. MiXCR, applied by TCRdb to the PCR reads, yields one record per CDR3 protein. The sample holds 800,000 to 950,000 distinct CDR3 sequences; about 53% are singletons and the top ten take over 4%. Trimming stripped 4 bases from V and 5 bases from J, with 13 bases between. The CDR3 runs to 13 residues. The germline CDR1 and CDR2 sequences are SGDLS and YYNGEE. As concerns this clonotype: The antigen is undetermined.

V gene TRBV9 combines with J gene TRBJ2-7; a weak D match, TRBD2 (6 bases). Sample: blood. The receptor's source is a girl aged 10 to 17 with multiple sclerosis. The CDR3 coding sequence is TGTGCCAGCAGCCGGGCGGGGCCGAACGAGCAGTACTTC. Amino acids: CASSRAGPNEQYF.